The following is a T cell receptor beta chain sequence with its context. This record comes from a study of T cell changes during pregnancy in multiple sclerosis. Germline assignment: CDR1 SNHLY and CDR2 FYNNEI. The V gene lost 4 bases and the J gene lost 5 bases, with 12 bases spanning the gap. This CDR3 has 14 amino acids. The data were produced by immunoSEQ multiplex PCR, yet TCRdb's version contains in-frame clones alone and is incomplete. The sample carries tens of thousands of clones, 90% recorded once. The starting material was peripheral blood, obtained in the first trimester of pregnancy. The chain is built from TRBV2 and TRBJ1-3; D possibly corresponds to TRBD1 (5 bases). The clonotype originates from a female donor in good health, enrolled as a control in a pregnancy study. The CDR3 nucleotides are TGTGCCAGCAGTGTCACGTCAGGGAGAAACACCATATATTTT. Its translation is CASSVTSGRNTIYF.